Given below is one T cell receptor (beta chain) in context. Its antigen is still unknown. The CDR3 runs 15 residues. V was shortened by 0 bases and J by 5 bases, with 11 bases between the two germline ends. The germline gives CDR1 LNHNV, CDR2 YYDKDF (reference sequence). PCR amplification relied on 60 Vbeta primers (plus 13 Jbeta primers). Some clones are missing from TCRdb's copy, which holds only in-frame ones; the method was immunoSEQ multiplex PCR. Among under 200,000 clones listed, 65% to 85% were seen once. These data come from a study of cytomegalovirus exposure and HLA in healthy donors. Study results and limitations: Evidence from a later analysis indicated that most CMV-associated TCR beta chains looked HLA-restricted. What TCR beta sequences reportedly achieved was accurate prediction of HLA-A and HLA-B alleles in most subjects.

This clonotype was sampled from a male donor in good health and CMV-seropositive. The chain employs TRBV15 and TRBJ1-5, with D uncertain. Sample: PBMCs. The CDR3 DNA sequence: TGTGCCACCAGCAGAGACATCGGGGAACATCAGCCCCAGCATTTT. Its protein is CATSRDIGEHQPQHF.